The T cell receptor beta chain described here comes from a study of T cell repertoires in cytomegalovirus infection (dated by TCRdb to about 2019). Looking at the study overall: Recently identified HLA-C-restricted CMV epitopes, whose presentation resists viral immunomodulation, were targeted by peptide stimulations together with well-studied HLA-B-restricted epitopes. Donor HLA type was relevant to the analysis, as public TCR beta signatures indicated carriage of CMV infection together with the matching HLA type. Paper-wide results and their limitations: Cumulative frequency of public TCR beta family members discriminated carriers of CMV infection plus the relevant HLA type in this cohort and an independent 352-donor cohort. The ex vivo response was dominated by HLA-C-restricted CMV-specific TCR beta clonotypes, and the single most frequent clonotype in two of eight donors was supplied by these HLA-C-restricted clonotypes.

From the cysteine up to the phenylalanine, the CDR3 has a length of 15 residues. Just CDR3 DNA is preserved here, 45 bases in frame from base 1. Sequences SGHVT (CDR1) and SQSDAQ (CDR2) are obtained from the germline V gene. V sheds 5 bases and J sheds 4 bases, leaving 14 bases between their ends. These reads were obtained on an Illumina HiSeq 1500. TCRdb handled the public reads itself, with Q25 trimming in fastp and clone calling in MiXCR, and kept productive beta chains. All rows with the same CDR3 protein become a single entry with the most common DNA and genes. This sample has approximately 1,000,000 distinct CDR3 sequences in its table, and around 30% of those were observed once. Jointly, the top ten make up around an eighth of the sample. According to the study, the label for this sample's treatment or condition signals: in vitro stimulation with specific CMV peptide epitopes to enrich CMV-specific T cells.

Concerning this clonotype: What antigen it recognizes has not been identified. Per-nucleotide qualities are absent, and no much larger clonotype sits a single base away.

Specimen: cultured CD8+ T cells from PBMCs, collected from culture after CMV antigen stimulation. The chain employs TRBV7-4 and TRBJ1-4, with a tentative D gene TRBD1 over 5 matching bases. The sequence derives from a human donor in good health (CMV status not recorded). Some clones in this sample may be carry-over from other donors' samples. The DNA is as follows: TGTGCCAGCAGCCTCGTGACAAGGGGTAATGAAAAACTGTTTTTT. It encodes CASSLVTRGNEKLFF.